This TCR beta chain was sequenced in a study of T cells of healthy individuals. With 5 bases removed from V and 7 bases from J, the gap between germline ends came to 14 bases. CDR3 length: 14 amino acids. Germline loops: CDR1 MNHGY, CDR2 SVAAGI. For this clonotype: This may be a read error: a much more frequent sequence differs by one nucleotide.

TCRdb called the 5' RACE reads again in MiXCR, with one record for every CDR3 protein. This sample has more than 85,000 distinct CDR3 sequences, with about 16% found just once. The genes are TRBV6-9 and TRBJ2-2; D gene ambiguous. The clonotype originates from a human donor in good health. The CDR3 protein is CASSLTPASGELFF. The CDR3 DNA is TGTGCCAGCAGTCTCACCCCCGCCAGCGGGGAGCTGTTTTTT.